The sequence of this T cell receptor (beta chain) was determined in a study of blood T cells in healthy people across ages. This clonotype has more than one count but fewer than ten. The junction departs from the called germline gene at one end, perhaps through a read error. Together with a sample-barcoded 5' primer, a J-beta primer mix was included in a second PCR lasting about 7 to 12 cycles. TCRdb used MiXCR to reprocess the 5' RACE reads, holding one entry per CDR3 protein. Here the sample spans about 840,000 distinct CDR3 sequences, 25% to 30% being singletons. The germline gives CDR1 SGHRS, CDR2 YFSETQ. This CDR3 is 13 amino acids long. These same data were also listed under a study on T cells of mothers and their children. From that second work: Samples were obtained from three healthy Caucasian mothers and their six children. The study found slightly higher but non-significant overlap in related versus unrelated mother-child pairs.

This receptor was identified in a woman in her thirties or forties in good health. This rearrangement joins TRBV5-1 to TRBJ2-5; the D is unclear. Sequencing was carried out using blood. The DNA for the CDR3 is TGCGCCAGCGGCTTCCCCGGAGAAGAGACCCAGTACTTC. It is translated as CASGFPGEETQYF.